One sample yielded the 22 T cell receptor beta chains listed below, sequenced in a study of shared clonotypes between healthy human individuals. This table comes from immunoSEQ multiplex PCR, and its TCRdb copy is limited to in-frame clones, with some not included. The sample shows 2 million to 2.5 million clones, 80% to 95% of them seen only once. The specimen sequenced was naive CD4+ T cells from PBMCs. Documented subset: CD45RA+ positively selected. The receptors stem from a man aged 18 to 35 in good health. Some clones in this sample may be carry-over from other donors' samples.

In this sample, this clone turned up once. V and J are TRBV9 and TRBJ2-3, with D perhaps matching TRBD1 (6 bases). The germline CDR1 and CDR2 sequences are SGDLS and YYNGEE. The germline V and J ends were trimmed by 0 bases and 5 bases, with 13 bases remaining between them. This CDR3 is 15 amino acids long. The CDR3 sequence is CASSVDVGARDTQYF. CDR3 coding DNA: TGTGCCAGCAGCGTAGATGTGGGGGCGAGAGATACGCAGTATTTT.

The chain uses TRBV10-3 and TRBJ2-7; D is uncertain. V gave up 5 bases and J gave up 3 bases, with 11 bases separating them. The CDR3 consists of 13 residues. Germline lookup yields CDR1 ENHRY and CDR2 SYGVKD. The CDR3: CAISIGVFYEQYF. As DNA, the CDR3 is TGTGCCATCAGTATTGGCGTTTTCTACGAGCAGTACTTC.

The genes are TRBV5-6 and TRBJ1-3; TRBD1 might be the D (5 bases). V was cut by 3 bases and J by 4 bases, with 14 bases left in between. This CDR3 comprises 15 residues. Germline V gene sequence: CDR1 SGHDT, CDR2 YYEEEE. For the CDR3, the DNA is TGTGCCAGCAGCTCCTCGACCTGGACAGGAAACACCATATATTTT. Translating gives CASSSSTWTGNTIYF.

This clone was observed a few times. The chain uses TRBV27 and TRBJ1-1, with 12 bases aligning to TRBD1. Germline values: CDR1 MNHEY, CDR2 SMNVEV (reference sequence). This CDR3 is built from 16 residues. V dropped 4 bases and J dropped 4; count of bases not matched to a gene: 7. The CDR3 here is CASSSTGTGGTTEAFF. DNA for the CDR3: TGTGCCAGCAGTTCGACCGGGACAGGGGGCACCACTGAAGCTTTCTTT.

Remarks on this clone: Additional DNA sequences in this sample encode the identical CDR3. The V call is TRBV27, the J call TRBJ2-2; no clear D gene. V was pared by 2 bases and J by 4 bases, with 5 bases between. The CDR3 is 13 residues long. The germline gives CDR1 MNHEY, CDR2 SMNVEV (reference sequence). The CDR3 loop is CASSLRATGELFF. The CDR3 nucleotides read TGTGCCAGCAGTTTAAGGGCCACCGGGGAGCTGTTTTTT.

The chain recombines TRBV7-8 with TRBJ1-2; tentatively, D is TRBD1 (5 bases). The germline gives CDR1 SGHVS, CDR2 FQNEAQ. The CDR3 has 15 residues. Trimming took off 5 bases at V and 1 base at J, with 14 bases between the two ends. The CDR3 bases are TGTGCCAGCAGCCCCAACCACAGGATTAACTATGGCTACACCTTC. Translating it yields CASSPNHRINYGYTF. Combining the CDR3 with reference TRBV7-8 and TRBJ1-2 gives the whole variable domain GAGVSQSPRYKVAKRGQDVALRCDPISGHVSLFWYQQALGQGPEFLTYFQNEAQLDKSGLPSDRFFAERPEGSVSTLKIQRTQQEDSAVYLCASSPNHRINYGYTFGSGTRLTVV.

The chain is built from TRBV15 and TRBJ2-2; 9 positions agree with TRBD1. CDR1 and CDR2 (germline): LNHNV, YYDKDF (reference sequence). J lost 4 bases, V lost 2 bases, and 8 bases had no gene match. The CDR3 has 17 amino acids. CDR3 protein: CATSRTGGAGSTGELFF. The CDR3 DNA reads TGTGCCACCAGCAGAACAGGGGGCGCAGGTAGCACCGGGGAGCTGTTTTTT.

The chain combines TRBV5-4 with TRBJ2-5; D is ambiguous. The length of the CDR3 is 13 residues. V lost 1 base and J lost 4, with 8 bases in between. CDR1 is SGHNT and CDR2 is YYREEE in the germline V gene (reference sequence). For the CDR3, the DNA is TGTGCCAGCAGCTTGCGGATGTCAGAGACCCAGTACTTC. It is translated as CASSLRMSETQYF.

Only a few counts were recorded for this clone. The V call is TRBV2, the J call TRBJ1-1; possible D gene TRBD1, 6 bases. CDR1 is SNHLY and CDR2 is FYNNEI in the germline V gene. V was clipped by 8 bases and J by 4 bases, with 14 bases between them. This CDR3 region has 13 residues. The CDR3 bases are TGTGCCAGCGGGGAACAGGGAGGCACTGAAGCTTTCTTT. Encoded protein: CASGEQGGTEAFF. Supplemented by reference TRBV2 and TRBJ1-1, the full variable domain reads EPEVTQTPSHQVTQMGQEVILRCVPISNHLYFYWYRQILGQKVEFLVSFYNNEISEKSEIFDDQFSVERPDGSNFTLKIRSTKLEDSAMYFCASGEQGGTEAFFGQGTRLTVV.

The chain recombines TRBV11-2 with TRBJ1-1; no definite D call. CDR3 length: 11 amino acids. The germline V and J ends were trimmed by 5 bases and 10 bases, with 11 bases remaining between them. CDR1 is SGHAT, CDR2 FQNNGV, per germline. The CDR3 sequence: CASSLGFPAFF. CDR3 DNA: TGTGCCAGCAGCCTTGGGTTCCCAGCTTTCTTT.

This rearrangement joins TRBV28 to TRBJ1-3; D possibly corresponds to TRBD1 (6 bases). The CDR3 extends over 16 amino acids. Trimming shortened V by 4 bases and J by 4 bases, and 17 bases separated the two germline ends. Looked up from germline, CDR1 is MDHEN and CDR2 is SYDVKM. The CDR3 spells CASSSQGDYRGNTIYF. The CDR3 DNA is TGTGCCAGCAGTTCACAGGGCGACTACCGAGGAAACACCATATATTTT.

This clone was found once. The gene calls are TRBV28 and TRBJ2-5, with a weak D call TRBD1 (6 bases). V lost 4 bases and J 1 base, leaving 10 bases between the germline ends. Looked up from germline, CDR1 is MDHEN and CDR2 is SYDVKM. The CDR3 has 14 residues. CDR3 coding DNA: TGTGCCAGCAGTTCCGGGACAACCCAAGAGACCCAGTACTTC. Residues: CASSSGTTQETQYF.

J is TRBJ1-4 and V is TRBV27, with 7 nucleotides matching TRBD1. The length of the CDR3 is 17 residues. With 5 bases clipped from V and 4 bases from J, the junction kept 13 bases outside the gene matches. In germline, CDR1 is MNHEY, CDR2 SMNVEV (reference sequence). The CDR3 is CASSPLITTGINEKLFF. In DNA form, the CDR3 reads TGTGCCAGCAGTCCCCTAATAACGACAGGGATTAATGAAAAACTGTTTTTT.

The chain recombines TRBV28 with TRBJ1-3; D is undetermined. The CDR3 length is 13 residues. Germline CDR1 and CDR2: MDHEN and SYDVKM. The V and J ends lost 6 bases and 0 bases respectively, with 6 bases between them. CDR3 amino acids: CASSPSSGNTIYF. The CDR3 region has the DNA TGTGCCAGCAGCCCAAGCTCTGGAAACACCATATATTTT.

This clone is a singleton in its sample. Distinct nucleotide sequences in the sample also encode this CDR3. The chain carries TRBV28 and TRBJ1-5; 7 bases match TRBD1. Per the germline V gene, CDR1 is MDHEN and CDR2 is SYDVKM. V was pared by 6 bases and J by 6 bases, with 5 bases of the junction left unmatched. The CDR3 has 13 residues. The CDR3 sequence: CASRGQGGQPQHF. CDR3 DNA: TGTGCCAGCAGGGGTCAGGGGGGTCAGCCCCAGCATTTT. Full variable domain (remainder filled in from reference TRBV28 and TRBJ1-5): DVKVTQSSRYLVKRTGEKVFLECVQDMDHENMFWYRQDPGLGLRLIYFSYDVKMKEKGDIPEGYSVSREKKERFSLILESASTNQTSMYLCASRGQGGQPQHFGDGTRLSIL.

The rearrangement joins TRBV7-2 to TRBJ2-1; D not resolved. The CDR3 is made up of 14 amino acids. Germline CDR1 SGHTA, CDR2 FQGNSA. The V and J ends lost 7 bases and 8 bases respectively, with 18 bases between them. CDR3: CASTSFPASDEQFF. CDR3 DNA: TGTGCCAGCACCTCTTTCCCGGCTAGTGATGAGCAGTTCTTC.

The rearrangement links TRBV5-1 to TRBJ2-2; 8 nucleotides agree with TRBD1. Germline V gene sequence: CDR1 SGHRS, CDR2 YFSETQ. The CDR3 has 14 residues. V trimming: 2 bases; J trimming: 6 bases; junction bases outside the gene matches: 3. CDR3 sequence: CASSFGTGAGELFF. CDR3 in DNA: TGCGCCAGCAGCTTTGGGACAGGCGCCGGGGAGCTGTTTTTT. Full variable domain (missing parts from reference TRBV5-1 and TRBJ2-2): KAGVTQTPRYLIKTRGQQVTLSCSPISGHRSVSWYQQTPGQGLQFLFEYFSETQRNKGNFPGRFSGRQFSNSRSEMNVSTLELGDSALYLCASSFGTGAGELFFGEGSRLTVL.

The chain joins TRBV7-3 to TRBJ2-5; 7 bases are a match to TRBD2. The length of the CDR3 is 13 residues. Germline CDR1 is SGHTA and CDR2 is FQGTGA. V was clipped by 5 bases and J by 7 bases; unmatched bases: 7. CDR3 bases: TGTGCCAGCAGCCCCAGCGGGGATGGGACCCAGTACTTC. Protein product: CASSPSGDGTQYF.

The genes are TRBV7-9 and TRBJ2-1, with D perhaps matching TRBD1 or TRBD2 (7 bases each). The germline gives CDR1 SEHNR, CDR2 FQNEAQ (reference sequence). V was trimmed by 7 bases and J by 4 bases, leaving 17 bases between them. The CDR3 spans 15 residues. CDR3 protein: CASTPRGRGYNEQFF. The CDR3 DNA is TGTGCCAGCACCCCCAGGGGGAGGGGTTACAATGAGCAGTTCTTC. Filled out from reference TRBV7-9 and TRBJ2-1, the complete variable domain reads DTGVSQNPRHKITKRGQNVTFRCDPISEHNRLYWYRQTLGQGPEFLTYFQNEAQLEKSRLLSDRFSAERPKGSFSTLEIQRTEQGDSAMYLCASTPRGRGYNEQFFGPGTRLTVL.

J is TRBJ1-1 and V is TRBV11-2; no reliable D call. Trimming cost V 5 bases and J 4 bases, with 20 bases left between them. CDR3 length: 16 amino acids. Per germline, CDR1 SGHAT and CDR2 FQNNGV. The CDR3 loop reads CASSLVINLGGTEAFF. The CDR3, as DNA: TGTGCCAGCAGCCTTGTTATCAATCTTGGCGGCACTGAAGCTTTCTTT. The full variable domain, with the rest looked up from reference TRBV11-2 and TRBJ1-1, is EAGVAQSPRYKIIEKRQSVAFWCNPISGHATLYWYQQILGQGPKLLIQFQNNGVVDDSQLPKDRFSAERLKGVDSTLKIQPAKLEDSAVYLCASSLVINLGGTEAFFGQGTRLTVV.

CDR3 sequence: CASSLMILRATEAFF. DNA for the CDR3: TGTGCCAGCAGCTTAATGATTTTGAGGGCCACTGAAGCTTTCTTT. This rearrangement joins TRBV7-6 to TRBJ1-1; D unclear. The CDR3 has 15 amino acids. V lost 2 bases and J lost 4, with 14 bases in between. CDR1 SGHVS and CDR2 FNYEAQ come from the germline V gene.

This chain connects TRBV4-1 to TRBJ2-4, with D tentatively TRBD1 or TRBD2 (6 bases each). The CDR3 sequence is 17 residues long. Trimming cost V 1 base and J 0 bases, with 13 bases left between them. Germline values: CDR1 MGHRA, CDR2 YSYEKL. CDR3 residues: CASSQGGAVIAKNIQYF. The CDR3 DNA reads TGCGCCAGCAGCCAAGGGGGGGCGGTGATAGCCAAAAACATTCAGTACTTC.